The sequence of this T cell receptor (beta chain) was determined in a study of T cells in women clearing cervical HPV infection. Study details: Case blood drawn at lesion detection; control blood after infection cleared.

There are 13 residues in the CDR3. Germline CDR1 SGHTA, CDR2 FQGTGA. Trimming removed 4 bases at V and 9 bases at J, with 13 bases between. Whole-study results and caveats: T-cell numbers per sample were unknown and may explain richness differences. TRBV6-7 abundance was lower in cases than controls (about 0.099% versus 0.16%).

Assay used: immunoSEQ multiplex PCR; TCRdb lists only in-frame clones, some missing. Listed are just over 20,000 clones; around 5% falls within the top ten. Comment on this clone: What it binds is unknown. The sequence runs out 3 residues before the end of the CDR3; the remainder is reconstructed from the germline J gene.

This TCR came from a woman between 18 and 70 years old with a cervical HPV16 infection that either progressed to CIN3+ or cleared (not recorded which). Sequences were obtained from blood buffy coat. The chain has TRBV7-3 and TRBJ2-1, with D possibly TRBD1 on 5 matching bases. The part of the CDR3 DNA that was read is TGTGCCAGCAGCTACGGGCCCACAGGTGAG. Its protein is CASSYGPTGE. The whole CDR3 protein reads CASSYGPTGEQFF.